A single T cell receptor (beta chain) is shown here with its context. In its sample, this clone was seen a few times. What antigen it recognizes has not been identified. Qualities for individual bases were not recorded, and no much larger clone is one base off. The data stem from a study of cytotoxic CD8 clonotypes in ibrutinib-treated CLL (dated by TCRdb to the early 2020s). In terms of the full investigation: The cohort had about a dozen relapsed/refractory and roughly 15 treatment-naive patients; approximately 18 were IGHV unmutated. The response samples were drawn at a median of 12 months into treatment, with a range of about 6 to 40 months. Partial responses were observed in roughly 24 patients and complete responses in 2; after a median follow-up of around 68 months, remission was maintained in approximately 14 patients and progression was observed in approximately 12. Longitudinal samples were available for about 30% of the 86 trial participants. Every remission and progressive disease sample was obtained while ibrutinib was still being received by the patients. Cryopreserved peripheral blood mononuclear cells were obtained before treatment, at response, and at either sustained remission or disease progression. On average, each sample yielded 255,043 productive templates and tens of thousands of productive rearrangements.

The goal of deep resolution MiSeq sequencing was a depth between 1 in 1 million and 1 in 200,000 T cells, and coverage averaged 10x per clonotype. The immunoSEQ hsTCRB Kit was used to generate the TCR beta libraries. Concerning the study's data processing: ImmunoSEQ Data Assistant and ImmunoSEQ Analyzer were used for data analysis, and V, D and J genes were assigned according to IMGT definitions. Clonality, which ranges from 0 to 1, was calculated as one minus the normalized Shannon entropy of productive rearrangement frequencies. Only overrepresented clonotypes making up at least 0.05% of each patient's repertoire were included in the public clonotype analysis. Around 13 age-matched healthy donor repertoires from immuneACCESS were used as controls for clonality. TCRdb limited this immuneACCESS table to in-frame rearrangements with V and J called. A share of clones is missing; checked studies link under half to unresolved V genes, and the rest is unexplained. The V and J calls and clone size were taken over from that table, and D and trimming were inferred from the DNA. A total of some 130,000 clones appear in this sample, about three quarters of them only once. The biggest ten clones account for 4.5% to 6.5% of the sample.

According to the study, the label for this sample's time point signals: approximately 25 months on ibrutinib. For TCR beta library preparation, roughly 2.1 micrograms of genomic DNA were isolated from cryopreserved PBMCs. High-throughput TCR beta sequencing was performed on longitudinal blood samples from CLL patients receiving ibrutinib monotherapy. The patients took part in an open-label, single-center phase 2 trial of ibrutinib monotherapy. The CDR3 starts with the cysteine, ends with the phenylalanine, and has 16 residues. Just CDR3 DNA is preserved here, 48 bases in frame from base 1. V ends up 5 bases short and J 7 bases short, with an unmatched junction base count of 12. The germline V gene (reference sequence) supplies CDR1 MNHEY and CDR2 SMNVEV. Broad study findings and their caveats: Baseline clonality was found to be higher than that of age-matched healthy donors and was strongly correlated with circulating CD8+ T-cell counts. Clonality increased at ibrutinib response, stayed stable in sustained remission, and fell back toward baseline at progression. Public clonotypes were found to be uncommon and were observed to contract or remain stable during treatment; the increase in clonality was shown to reflect expansion of private clonotypes at ibrutinib response. Sampling times were not matched between patients in sustained remission and patients whose disease was progressing, and lymph node repertoires were not examined.

Here the sequenced sample was PBMCs, taken after 24 months of ibrutinib treatment. The TCR originated in a human donor with chronic lymphocytic leukemia. The rearranged segments are TRBV27 and TRBJ2-5; 11 middle bases align to TRBD2. CDR3 reads: CASSPPGLAVPGTQYF. The bases are TGTGCCAGCAGTCCGCCGGGACTAGCGGTTCCGGGGACCCAGTACTTC.